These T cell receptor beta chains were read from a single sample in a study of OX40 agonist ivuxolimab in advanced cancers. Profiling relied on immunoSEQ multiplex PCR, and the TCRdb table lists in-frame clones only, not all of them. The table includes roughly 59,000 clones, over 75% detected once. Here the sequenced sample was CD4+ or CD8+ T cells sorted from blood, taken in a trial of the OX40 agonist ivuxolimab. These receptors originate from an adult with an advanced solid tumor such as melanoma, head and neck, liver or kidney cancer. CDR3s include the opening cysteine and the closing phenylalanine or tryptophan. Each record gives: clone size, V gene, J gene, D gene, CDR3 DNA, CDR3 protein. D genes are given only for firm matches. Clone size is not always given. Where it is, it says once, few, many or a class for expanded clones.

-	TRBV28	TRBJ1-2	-	TGTGCCAGCAGTTTATTAGGAAACTATGGCTACACCTTC	CASSLLGNYGYTF
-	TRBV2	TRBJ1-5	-	TGTGCCAGCAGGCCGGGGCCCGAGTCGGGCAATCAGCCCCAGCATTTT	CASRPGPESGNQPQHF
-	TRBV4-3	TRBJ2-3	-	TGCGCCAGCAGCCAGCCGGGGGCGAATACAGATACGCAGTATTTT	CASSQPGANTDTQYF
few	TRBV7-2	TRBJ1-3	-	TGTGCCAGCAGCTTAGGCCCAGGGCGGATTGGAAACACCATATATTTT	CASSLGPGRIGNTIYF
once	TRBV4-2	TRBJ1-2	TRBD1	TGTGCCAGCAGCCCGGACCAGACAGGGGGCGATGGCTACACCTTC	CASSPDQTGGDGYTF
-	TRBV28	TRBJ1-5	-	TGTGCCAGCAGGTGGGGCAATCAGCCCCAGCATTTT	CASRWGNQPQHF
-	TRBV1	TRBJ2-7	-	TGCACCAACCCAAAGGGCGAGGGGCAGTACTTC	CTNPKGEGQYF
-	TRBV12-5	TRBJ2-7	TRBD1	TGTGCTAGTGGTAGTAGGGACAGGGGAAGCGAGCAGTACTTC	CASGSRDRGSEQYF
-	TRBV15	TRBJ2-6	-	TGTGCCACCAGCAGAATAGCTGCTGGGGCCAACGTCCTGACTTTC	CATSRIAAGANVLTF
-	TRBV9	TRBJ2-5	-	TGTGCCAGCAGTCCGGTGAGGGAGACCCAGTACTTC	CASSPVRETQYF
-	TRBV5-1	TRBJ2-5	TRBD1	TGCGCCAGCAGCTTGGTGGGACAGCAAAACCAAGAGACCCAGTACTTC	CASSLVGQQNQETQYF
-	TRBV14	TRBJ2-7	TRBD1	TGTGCCAGCAGCACCCGGGACAGTCATTACGAGCAGTACTTC	CASSTRDSHYEQYF
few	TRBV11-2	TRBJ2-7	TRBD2	TGTGCCAGCAGCCCACGACTAGCGGGAGTGTACGAGCAGTACTTC	CASSPRLAGVYEQYF
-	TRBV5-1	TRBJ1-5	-	TGCGCCAGCAGCTTGGCTGGGGATAGCAATCAGCCCCAGCATTTT	CASSLAGDSNQPQHF
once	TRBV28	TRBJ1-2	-	TGTGCCAGCCTTGGGGGGAATAATGGCTACACCTTC	CASLGGNNGYTF
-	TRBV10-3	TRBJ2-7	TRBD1	TGTGCCATCAGTGTAACAGGGGAGATACTTGAAGAGCAGTACTTC	CAISVTGEILEEQYF
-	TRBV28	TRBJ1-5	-	TGTGCCAGCAGTTTGAGTTGGCAGGGGCCCCAGCATTTT	CASSLSWQGPQHF
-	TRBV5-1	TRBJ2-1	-	TGCGCCAGCAGCTTGAGGCAGGGTGACAATGAGCAGTTCTTC	CASSLRQGDNEQFF
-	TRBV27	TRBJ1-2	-	TGTGCCAGCAGTTTCCGGACGGACCAGGATGGCTACACCTTC	CASSFRTDQDGYTF
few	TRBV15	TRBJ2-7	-	TGTGCCACCAGCGTACAGGGCTACGAGCAGTACTTC	CATSVQGYEQYF
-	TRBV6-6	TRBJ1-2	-	TGTGCCAGCAGCCCTACTATGGCTAACTATGGCTACACCTTC	CASSPTMANYGYTF
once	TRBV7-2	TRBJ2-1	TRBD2	TGTGCCAGCAGCTTAGAGGTGTGGCGGGAGAATATAAATGAGCAGTTCTTC	CASSLEVWRENINEQFF
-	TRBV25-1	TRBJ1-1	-	TGTGCCAGCAGCAAAGGCGACTGGACCACTGAAGCTTTCTTT	CASSKGDWTTEAFF
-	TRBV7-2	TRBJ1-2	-	TGTGCCAGCAGCTTAGGGGGAGGCTATGGCTACACCTTC	CASSLGGGYGYTF
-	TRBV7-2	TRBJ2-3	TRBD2	TGTGCCAGCAGCGGACTAGCGCAGGCAGATACGCAGTATTTT	CASSGLAQADTQYF
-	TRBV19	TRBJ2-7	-	TGTGCCAGTAGCAACAGGGAGGCCTACGAGCAGTACTTC	CASSNREAYEQYF
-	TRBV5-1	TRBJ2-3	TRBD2	TGCGCCAGCAGCTTGGTGGCGGGAGCGCGCACAGATACGCAGTATTTT	CASSLVAGARTDTQYF